The T cell receptor (beta chain) under discussion was sequenced for a study of CXCR3-negative and CXCR3-positive naive CD8 T cells (dated 2019 in TCRdb). With respect to the entire study: Approximately 140 million TRB reads were obtained in total, roughly 1.5 +/- 0.3 million reads per library. Data from 11 donors, pooled across two independent experiments, went into the diversity and physicochemical repertoire analyses. Naive subsets from 5 or 6 donors and memory cells from 3 donors were included in the TRBV-TRBJ cluster analysis. Results and caveats for the whole study, not just this receptor: CXCR3 expression partially decreased after cryopreservation, so most assays used freshly isolated PBMCs. Because surface CD5, which has been linked to self-reactivity in mice, was comparable between naive subsets, TCR interaction strength was also inferred from TRB CDR3 physicochemical properties. TRBV-TRBJ usage was similar between naive CXCR3-negative and CXCR3-positive cells from the same donor, while memory cells showed distinct patterns. Both naive subsets had comparably high repertoire diversity, while memory CD8+ T cells had much lower repertoire diversity.

The CDR3 covers 12 residues, taking in both the cysteine and the phenylalanine. There is no recorded DNA. CDR1 and CDR2 are read off the germline V gene (reference sequence) as MNHNY and SVGAGI. Turning to this clonotype: Its cognate antigen has yet to be identified.

For each CD8+ T cell subset, flow sorting was done in triplicate, and 310,000 or so cells per subset went directly into RLT lysis buffer. Peripheral blood mononuclear cells were isolated from buffy coats by standard density gradient centrifugation. Total RNA was extracted from sorted cells using an RNeasy Mini Kit. The listed sequencing device is NextSeq 550. The Human TCR Profiling Kit (MiLaboratory) was used to prepare UMI-labeled 5' RACE TRB cDNA libraries. The full amount of extracted RNA was used for cDNA synthesis, and the full amount of resulting cDNA was used for PCR amplification. Libraries were prepared in parallel using an identical number of PCR cycles. The authors processed their data as follows. MIGEC and MiXCR extracted about 54,000 +/- 9,700 unique UMI-labeled TRB cDNA molecules per library, requiring at least two reads per UMI. Each library averaged about 37,000 +/- 9,700 functional in-frame TRB CDR3 nucleotide clonotypes without stop codons. Diversity metrics, including normalized Shannon-Wiener and Chao1, were computed in VDJtools after downsampling to 5000 UMI-labeled TRB molecules per sample. For the central five CDR3 residues, VDJtools calculated physicochemical properties weighted by clonotype size, namely interaction energy, strength, volume and Kidera factor 4. The reads went through TCRdb reprocessing, and each CDR3 protein sequence gets one entry with no DNA. V and J calls and clone size were set by TCRdb, not the authors. This sample's table carries around 34,000 distinct CDR3 sequences. Roughly 14% of the sample comes from the top ten.

The TCR originated in a human donor in good health. Some clones in this sample may be carry-over from other donors' samples. Recombination connected TRBV6-6 to TRBJ2-1. The sample comprised memory CD8+ T cells from blood. The sample's cell subset or site label is to be understood as: conventional CD8+ memory T cells (TMEM), sorted as controls. The CDR3 protein: CASSSMRNEQFF.